These T cell receptor beta chains were read from a single sample in a study of cytomegalovirus exposure and HLA in healthy donors. Clones were read by immunoSEQ multiplex PCR, and TCRdb kept only the in-frame ones, dropping some. The sample holds under 150,000 clones, 77% seen once. Sequenced: PBMCs. The receptors were sampled from a woman in her forties or fifties in good health and CMV-seronegative. Each CDR3 is given with its conserved first and last residue. The order of the fields is clone size, D gene, V gene, J gene, CDR3 protein, CDR3 DNA. The D gene is left open where the match is weak. Not every row has a clone size; where given, it reads once, few, many or a size class.

abundance: .
d_gene: .
v_gene: TRBV18
j_gene: TRBJ2-7
CDR3aa: CASSGTSGSYEQYF
CDR3nt: TGTGCCAGCTCGGGGACTTCTGGGAGCTACGAGCAGTACTTC

abundance: once
d_gene: TRBD1
v_gene: TRBV29-1
j_gene: TRBJ2-2
CDR3aa: CSVSLTGGYTGELFF
CDR3nt: TGCAGCGTGTCTTTGACAGGGGGTTACACCGGGGAGCTGTTTTTT

abundance: .
d_gene: .
v_gene: TRBV5-4
j_gene: TRBJ2-3
CDR3aa: CASSGSQGFTDTQYF
CDR3nt: TGTGCCAGCAGCGGCTCACAGGGATTCACAGATACGCAGTATTTT

abundance: .
d_gene: .
v_gene: TRBV4-1
j_gene: TRBJ2-7
CDR3aa: CASSPIGRPYEQYF
CDR3nt: TGCGCCAGCAGCCCAATTGGGAGGCCCTACGAGCAGTACTTC

abundance: .
d_gene: TRBD2
v_gene: TRBV11-2
j_gene: TRBJ2-5
CDR3aa: CASSSTSGVQETQYF
CDR3nt: TGTGCCAGCAGCTCGACTAGCGGGGTCCAAGAGACCCAGTACTTC

abundance: .
d_gene: .
v_gene: TRBV29-1
j_gene: TRBJ1-2
CDR3aa: CSVRQGFGYGYTF
CDR3nt: TGCAGCGTTCGTCAGGGGTTCGGCTATGGCTACACCTTC

abundance: .
d_gene: .
v_gene: TRBV5-4
j_gene: TRBJ2-2
CDR3aa: CASSLVQNTGELFF
CDR3nt: TGTGCCAGCAGCTTGGTACAGAACACCGGGGAGCTGTTTTTT

abundance: .
d_gene: .
v_gene: TRBV10-2
j_gene: TRBJ1-1
CDR3aa: CASSESWGGENTEAFF
CDR3nt: TGCGCCAGCAGTGAGTCGTGGGGGGGAGAGAACACTGAAGCTTTCTTT

abundance: .
d_gene: .
v_gene: TRBV15
j_gene: TRBJ2-5
CDR3aa: CATSTYREGQETQYF
CDR3nt: TGTGCCACCAGCACGTACAGGGAAGGCCAAGAGACCCAGTACTTC

abundance: .
d_gene: TRBD1
v_gene: TRBV7-8
j_gene: TRBJ1-1
CDR3aa: CASSFWTGLNTEAFF
CDR3nt: TGTGCCAGCAGCTTCTGGACAGGTTTAAACACTGAAGCTTTCTTT

abundance: .
d_gene: TRBD2
v_gene: TRBV2
j_gene: TRBJ2-1
CDR3aa: CATRGGSSYNEQFF
CDR3nt: TGTGCCACCCGCGGGGGGAGCTCCTACAATGAGCAGTTCTTC

abundance: few
d_gene: .
v_gene: TRBV15
j_gene: TRBJ1-5
CDR3aa: CATSRDLSNQPQHF
CDR3nt: TGTGCCACCAGCAGAGATTTAAGCAATCAGCCCCAGCATTTT

abundance: .
d_gene: TRBD1
v_gene: TRBV19
j_gene: TRBJ2-7
CDR3aa: CASSTSPGQGIKQYF
CDR3nt: TGTGCCAGTAGTACCTCACCGGGACAGGGTATCAAGCAGTACTTC

abundance: .
d_gene: TRBD2
v_gene: TRBV4-3
j_gene: TRBJ2-3
CDR3aa: CASSLDSGAADTQYF
CDR3nt: TGCGCCAGCAGCCTCGATAGCGGGGCGGCAGATACGCAGTATTTT

abundance: .
d_gene: TRBD2
v_gene: TRBV6-1
j_gene: TRBJ2-5
CDR3aa: CASSGLAGGRETQYF
CDR3nt: TGTGCCAGCAGTGGACTAGCGGGGGGGCGTGAGACCCAGTACTTC

abundance: .
d_gene: TRBD1
v_gene: TRBV7-6
j_gene: TRBJ1-2
CDR3aa: CASSSWQGGNGYTF
CDR3nt: TGTGCCAGCAGCTCGTGGCAGGGGGGAAATGGCTACACCTTC

abundance: few
d_gene: TRBD1
v_gene: TRBV7-9
j_gene: TRBJ2-2
CDR3aa: CASSQGQGSTGELFF
CDR3nt: TGTGCCAGCAGCCAAGGACAGGGGAGCACCGGGGAGCTGTTTTTT

abundance: .
d_gene: TRBD1
v_gene: TRBV11-3
j_gene: TRBJ2-1
CDR3aa: CASSAGQGYYNEQFF
CDR3nt: TGTGCCAGCAGCGCAGGACAGGGGTACTACAATGAGCAGTTCTTC

abundance: .
d_gene: TRBD1
v_gene: TRBV5-5
j_gene: TRBJ1-4
CDR3aa: CASRWTGSSNEKLFF
CDR3nt: TGTGCCAGCAGGTGGACAGGGAGCTCCAATGAAAAACTGTTTTTT

abundance: .
d_gene: .
v_gene: TRBV5-1
j_gene: TRBJ1-5
CDR3aa: CASAGREYSNQPQHF
CDR3nt: TGCGCCAGCGCTGGGCGCGAATATAGCAATCAGCCCCAGCATTTT

abundance: .
d_gene: .
v_gene: TRBV11-2
j_gene: TRBJ1-6
CDR3aa: CASSFIAGREGSPLHF
CDR3nt: TGTGCCAGCAGCTTTATTGCGGGCAGGGAGGGATCACCCCTCCACTTT

abundance: few
d_gene: TRBD2
v_gene: TRBV9
j_gene: TRBJ2-3
CDR3aa: CASSVVPSGGGTDTQYF
CDR3nt: TGTGCCAGCAGCGTAGTTCCTAGCGGGGGAGGCACAGATACGCAGTATTTT

abundance: .
d_gene: .
v_gene: TRBV6-4
j_gene: TRBJ1-1
CDR3aa: CASKREGNLNTEAFF
CDR3nt: TGTGCCAGCAAGAGGGAGGGAAACCTGAACACTGAAGCTTTCTTT

abundance: .
d_gene: TRBD2
v_gene: TRBV4-2
j_gene: TRBJ2-1
CDR3aa: CASSQGWGLAGYNEQFF
CDR3nt: TGTGCCAGCAGCCAGGGTTGGGGGCTAGCGGGTTACAATGAGCAGTTCTTC

abundance: .
d_gene: TRBD1
v_gene: TRBV2
j_gene: TRBJ1-1
CDR3aa: CASRGGQGFNTEAFF
CDR3nt: TGTGCCAGCAGGGGCGGACAGGGCTTCAACACTGAAGCTTTCTTT

abundance: few
d_gene: .
v_gene: TRBV12-5
j_gene: TRBJ1-5
CDR3aa: CASGSPREVSQPQHF
CDR3nt: TGTGCTAGTGGTTCCCCCAGGGAGGTAAGTCAGCCCCAGCATTTT

abundance: .
d_gene: TRBD1
v_gene: TRBV5-1
j_gene: TRBJ1-4
CDR3aa: CASSLDRGDEKLFF
CDR3nt: TGCGCCAGCAGCCTCGACAGGGGTGATGAAAAACTGTTTTTT

abundance: .
d_gene: .
v_gene: TRBV7-9
j_gene: TRBJ2-7
CDR3aa: CASSPPGYAEQYF
CDR3nt: TGTGCCAGCAGCCCCCCGGGATACGCTGAGCAGTACTTC

abundance: .
d_gene: .
v_gene: TRBV27
j_gene: TRBJ1-4
CDR3aa: CASSFGVGVGEKLFF
CDR3nt: TGTGCCAGCAGTTTTGGGGTAGGGGTCGGTGAAAAACTGTTTTTT

abundance: .
d_gene: .
v_gene: TRBV19
j_gene: TRBJ1-2
CDR3aa: CASSIRGEFGYTF
CDR3nt: TGTGCCAGTAGTATACGGGGGGAATTCGGCTACACCTTC

abundance: once
d_gene: TRBD1
v_gene: TRBV4-1
j_gene: TRBJ1-2
CDR3aa: CASSQGDRAYGYTF
CDR3nt: TGCGCCAGCAGCCAAGGGGACAGGGCATACGGCTACACCTTC

abundance: .
d_gene: TRBD2
v_gene: TRBV9
j_gene: TRBJ2-3
CDR3aa: CASSVSGGSSTDTQYF
CDR3nt: TGTGCCAGCAGCGTGTCGGGGGGAAGTAGCACAGATACGCAGTATTTT

abundance: .
d_gene: .
v_gene: TRBV9
j_gene: TRBJ2-2
CDR3aa: CASSVGRSRDGELFF
CDR3nt: TGTGCCAGCAGCGTAGGGAGGTCGAGGGACGGGGAGCTGTTTTTT

abundance: .
d_gene: .
v_gene: TRBV18
j_gene: TRBJ2-3
CDR3aa: CASSLYRDSTDTQYF
CDR3nt: TGTGCCAGCTCACTGTACAGGGATAGCACAGATACGCAGTATTTT

abundance: .
d_gene: TRBD2
v_gene: TRBV9
j_gene: TRBJ2-2
CDR3aa: CASSVGGLAGGSSTGELFF
CDR3nt: TGTGCCAGCAGCGTAGGGGGACTAGCGGGGGGGTCATCAACCGGGGAGCTGTTTTTT

abundance: .
d_gene: TRBD1
v_gene: TRBV10-3
j_gene: TRBJ1-2
CDR3aa: CAISETGVPTLGYTF
CDR3nt: TGTGCCATCAGTGAGACAGGGGTTCCTACCCTGGGCTACACCTTC

abundance: .
d_gene: TRBD1
v_gene: TRBV19
j_gene: TRBJ1-6
CDR3aa: CASRTGDNSPLHF
CDR3nt: TGTGCCAGTCGGACAGGGGATAATTCACCCCTCCACTTT

abundance: .
d_gene: .
v_gene: TRBV29-1
j_gene: TRBJ2-1
CDR3aa: CSALPYTLALSNEQFF
CDR3nt: TGCAGCGCACTACCCTACACTCTTGCCCTGAGCAATGAGCAGTTCTTC

abundance: once
d_gene: .
v_gene: TRBV28
j_gene: TRBJ2-5
CDR3aa: CASSSSTPTQETQYF
CDR3nt: .

abundance: few
d_gene: TRBD2
v_gene: TRBV4-3
j_gene: TRBJ2-1
CDR3aa: CASSHTSGGWYEQFF
CDR3nt: TGCGCCAGCAGCCATACTAGCGGGGGGTGGTATGAGCAGTTCTTC

abundance: .
d_gene: .
v_gene: TRBV2
j_gene: TRBJ1-2
CDR3aa: CASSAQGPPNYGYTF
CDR3nt: TGTGCCAGCAGTGCCCAGGGGCCTCCTAACTATGGCTACACCTTC

abundance: .
d_gene: TRBD1
v_gene: TRBV2
j_gene: TRBJ1-1
CDR3aa: CASSTRDRPNTEAFF
CDR3nt: TGTGCCAGCAGTACACGGGACAGACCGAACACTGAAGCTTTCTTT

abundance: .
d_gene: TRBD2
v_gene: TRBV2
j_gene: TRBJ2-3
CDR3aa: CASREGLATDTQYF
CDR3nt: TGTGCCAGCAGAGAGGGACTAGCGACAGATACGCAGTATTTT

abundance: .
d_gene: .
v_gene: TRBV19
j_gene: TRBJ1-6
CDR3aa: CASSMGLGGGPLHF
CDR3nt: TGTGCCAGTAGTATGGGGCTCGGCGGGGGCCCCCTCCACTTT

abundance: .
d_gene: TRBD1
v_gene: TRBV13
j_gene: TRBJ2-5
CDR3aa: CASSSRDRGVETQYF
CDR3nt: TGTGCCAGCAGCTCCCGGGACAGGGGAGTAGAGACCCAGTACTTC

abundance: .
d_gene: .
v_gene: TRBV10-3
j_gene: TRBJ2-3
CDR3aa: CAISESSRGVRTDTQYF
CDR3nt: TGTGCCATCAGTGAGTCTTCCAGGGGTGTCCGCACAGATACGCAGTATTTT

abundance: once
d_gene: .
v_gene: TRBV6-6
j_gene: TRBJ2-7
CDR3aa: CASSPFVEQYF
CDR3nt: TGTGCCAGCAGCCCCTTCGTCGAGCAGTACTTC

abundance: .
d_gene: TRBD1
v_gene: TRBV19
j_gene: TRBJ1-2
CDR3aa: CASSIRDSYGYTF
CDR3nt: TGTGCCAGTAGTATTCGGGACAGCTATGGCTACACCTTC

abundance: once
d_gene: .
v_gene: TRBV7-3
j_gene: TRBJ2-1
CDR3aa: CASSLVGVVGNEQFF
CDR3nt: TGTGCCAGCAGCTTAGTCGGGGTTGTTGGCAATGAGCAGTTCTTC

abundance: .
d_gene: TRBD2
v_gene: TRBV28
j_gene: TRBJ2-7
CDR3aa: CASSSGLAGVFYEQYF
CDR3nt: TGTGCCAGCAGTTCGGGACTAGCGGGGGTGTTCTACGAGCAGTACTTC

abundance: .
d_gene: TRBD1
v_gene: TRBV19
j_gene: TRBJ2-2
CDR3aa: CASSRQGIGELFF
CDR3nt: TGTGCCAGTAGCCGACAGGGTATCGGGGAGCTGTTTTTT

abundance: .
d_gene: .
v_gene: TRBV7-2
j_gene: TRBJ2-7
CDR3aa: CASSGQWEQYF
CDR3nt: TGTGCCAGCAGCGGCCAGTGGGAGCAGTACTTC

abundance: .
d_gene: .
v_gene: TRBV4-1
j_gene: TRBJ2-5
CDR3aa: CASSRVDLQETQYF
CDR3nt: TGCGCCAGCAGCCGAGTCGATCTGCAAGAGACCCAGTACTTC

abundance: .
d_gene: .
v_gene: TRBV19
j_gene: TRBJ2-5
CDR3aa: CASSSQTFQGTQYF
CDR3nt: TGTGCCAGTAGTTCCCAGACATTTCAGGGGACCCAGTACTTC

abundance: .
d_gene: .
v_gene: TRBV19
j_gene: TRBJ1-5
CDR3aa: CASSMGHRSGQPQHF
CDR3nt: TGTGCCAGTAGTATGGGGCACAGGTCTGGTCAGCCCCAGCATTTT

abundance: .
d_gene: TRBD2
v_gene: TRBV19
j_gene: TRBJ2-2
CDR3aa: CASSIGGGAVSKELFF
CDR3nt: TGTGCCAGTAGTATAGGCGGGGGGGCAGTGTCGAAGGAGCTGTTTTTT

abundance: .
d_gene: .
v_gene: TRBV5-6
j_gene: TRBJ2-5
CDR3aa: CASSWGGGLQETQYF
CDR3nt: TGTGCCAGCAGCTGGGGTGGGGGACTCCAAGAGACCCAGTACTTC